This T cell receptor (beta chain) is from a study of circulating and synovial CD4+ cells in juvenile arthritis. Study-level findings and limits: The pathogenic-like versus bulk T cell difference escaped Vbeta family analysis. Circulating pathogenic-like lymphocytes shared a substantially higher fraction of CDR3 sequences with synovium than bulk blood. Diversity here was lower than in bulk blood CD4 cells.

TCRdb keeps only in-frame clones here, not all; method: immunoSEQ multiplex PCR. The sample has 30,000 to 40,000 clones, around 96% seen once. Samples derive from patients with active juvenile idiopathic arthritis. Points on this clone: Its antigen is not known.

This TCR was recovered from a human donor with juvenile idiopathic arthritis. The sample taken for sequencing was CD4+ T cells from blood.

CDR3 in DNA: TGTGCCAGCAGCTCCGGGGGACCTAACAATGAGCAGTTCTTC. Translating it yields CASSSGGPNNEQFF. The genes are TRBV7-3 and TRBJ2-1, with a weak D call TRBD2 (6 bases). Trimming stripped 4 bases from V and 5 bases from J, with 12 bases between. Germline CDR1 and CDR2: SGHTA and FQGTGA. CDR3 length equals 14 residues.